A single T cell receptor beta chain is shown here with its context. This clonotype was counted many times. Its recognized antigen is unknown. No per-base quality is available; no much larger clone lies one base away. The data were taken from a study of regulatory T cells in long-lasting Graves disease (dated by TCRdb to about 2021). In the study overall: Persistent Graves' disease meant more than 5 years of antithyroid drug treatment with TSH receptor autoantibodies that stayed positive. In the clinical cohort, patients with persistent Graves' disease had used antithyroid drugs for an average of about 10.3 years. TCR sequencing covered around 13 persistent and roughly 20 newly diagnosed Graves' disease patients, 33 samples in total. The study was registered as a clinical trial and conducted in China. Persistent Graves' disease patients were compared with newly diagnosed Graves' disease patients by peripheral blood TCR sequencing and RNA sequencing.

General findings and caveats noted by the study authors: Compared with newly diagnosed patients, patients with persistent Graves' disease had lower TCR Shannon entropy and fewer highly expanded clones, which suggests clonal expansion. Sequencing and analysis were limited to the TCR beta chain. Peripheral blood alone was examined, since thyroid tissue, which constituted the primary lesion, could not be accessed. The small sample size was acknowledged by the authors as a limitation that may reduce accuracy. TRBV28, TRBJ1-2 and TRBJ2-5 were preferentially used in persistent disease, while TRBV20-1 and TRBJ2-1 were favored in newly diagnosed disease. More public clonotypes were shared among persistent patients (under 3,000) than among newly diagnosed patients (roughly 960).

Library creation used multiplex PCR. Sequencing relied on an Illumina HiSeq 4000. CDR3 regions were amplified by Arm-PCR with iRepertoire HTBI primers to construct TCR beta libraries. Gel purification was performed on PCR products prior to sequencing. The paper's processing steps were these. Gene usage analysis of CDR3 amino acid clonotypes relied on the roughly 64 TRBV and around 14 TRBJ segments identified across samples. Filtered high-quality paired reads were merged into contigs using COPE and FqMerger. Contigs were aligned with BLAST to IMGT TRBV, TRBD and TRBJ reference genes, and CDR3 was defined per IMGT. Clonotypes above 0.1% frequency were classified as highly expanded clones. Repertoire diversity was measured by Shannon entropy, and V-J evenness by the Gini coefficient. A clonotype was considered public if more than one individual shared it. In-frame beta chains were kept once TCRdb had trimmed the public reads at Q25 with fastp and called clones with MiXCR. Merged by CDR3 protein, the rows form single entries marked with the most common genes and DNA. The authors' filters were not applied to this entry. The sample yields a few hundred thousand distinct CDR3 sequences; around a fifth were counted once. The ten most abundant clones make up 6.5% to 9% of the sample.

Clipping removes 1 base from V and 0 bases from J, with 1 as the unmatched junction base count. The germline V gene supplies CDR1 KGHDR and CDR2 SFDVKD. The CDR3 has 16 amino acids, counting the end cysteine and phenylalanine. Of all the DNA, just the CDR3 is kept, 48 bases in frame from base 1. The time point label, as the study defines it: persistent/refractory GD, antithyroid drugs over 5 years with positive TRAb. For both TCR sequencing and RNA sequencing, RNA was extracted from PBMCs in TRIzol. The diagnosis of Graves' disease followed American Thyroid Association guidelines. Patients for the study were recruited at an endocrinology department in Xi'an, China. Each patient gave approximately 10 milliliters of peripheral blood, collected in an EDTA anticoagulant tube. PBMCs were isolated by Ficoll Paque Plus density gradient separation without further T cell sorting. An Agilent 2100 Bioanalyzer and agarose gel were used to assess RNA quality, and a NanoDrop 2000 was used to measure RNA concentration.

This sequence originates from a female donor with Graves disease. This sequence uses TRBV24-1 and TRBJ2-7; 11 bases in the middle match TRBD1. Here the sequenced sample was peripheral blood mononuclear cells (PBMCs), taken when the disease was refractory, from a patient treated with antithyroid drugs. The DNA reads as follows: TGTGCCACCAGTGATTTTGGGACAGGGGGCTCCTACGAGCAGTACTTC. The resulting protein is CATSDFGTGGSYEQYF.